This T cell receptor (beta chain) was found in a study of patients and donors after allogeneic stem cell transplantation. Each CDR3 protein is one row after TCRdb ran MiXCR on the RT-PCR reads. The sample lists 70,000 to 100,000 distinct CDR3 sequences; about 5% were seen once. In its sample, this clonotype was seen many times. V lost 6 bases to trimming and J lost 3 bases; unmatched junction nucleotides: 1. The CDR3 sequence is 13 residues long. Germline loops: CDR1 SNHLY, CDR2 FYNNEI. This chain connects TRBV2 to TRBJ2-3; TRBD1 aligns across 9 bases. This receptor was obtained from a human donor who was either an allogeneic HSCT recipient or a stem cell or donor lymphocyte infusion donor (not recorded which). It is not recorded whose cells these are; they may come from a transplant donor. Sequences were obtained from blood, either unsorted or a sorted T cell fraction (not recorded which). The CDR3 loop is CASRGQGTDTQYF. CDR3 nucleotide sequence: TGTGCCAGCAGAGGACAGGGGACAGATACGCAGTATTTT.